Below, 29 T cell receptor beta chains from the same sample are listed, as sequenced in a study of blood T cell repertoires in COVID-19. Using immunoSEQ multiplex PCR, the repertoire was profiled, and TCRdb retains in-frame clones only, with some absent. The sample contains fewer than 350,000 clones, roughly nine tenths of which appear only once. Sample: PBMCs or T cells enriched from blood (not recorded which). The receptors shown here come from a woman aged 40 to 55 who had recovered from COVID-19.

For the CDR3, the DNA is TGCGCCAGCAGCCTGGCTAGCGGGAGGGCCATAGATACGCAGTATTTT. It yields the protein CASSLASGRAIDTQYF. The chain joins TRBV5-1 to TRBJ2-3, with 12 bases that match TRBD2. Trimming at V came to 4 bases and at J to 5 bases, leaving 8 bases not matched to a gene. The V gene's germline CDR1 is SGHRS and CDR2 YFSETQ. The CDR3 sequence is 16 residues long.

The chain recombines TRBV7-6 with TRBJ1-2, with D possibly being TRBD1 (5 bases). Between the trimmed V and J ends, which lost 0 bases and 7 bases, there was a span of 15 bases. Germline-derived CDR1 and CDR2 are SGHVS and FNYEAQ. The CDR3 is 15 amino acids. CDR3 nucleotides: TGTGCCAGCAGCTTAGCCCCAGGGATTGGGTTTGGCTACACCTTC. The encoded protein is CASSLAPGIGFGYTF.

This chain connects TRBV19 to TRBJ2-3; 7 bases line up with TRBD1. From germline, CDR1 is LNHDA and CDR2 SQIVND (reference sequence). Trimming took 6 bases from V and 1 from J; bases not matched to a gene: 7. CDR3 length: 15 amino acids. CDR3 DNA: TGTGCCAGTAGGATGCGCGGACAGGGCACAGATACGCAGTATTTT. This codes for CASRMRGQGTDTQYF.

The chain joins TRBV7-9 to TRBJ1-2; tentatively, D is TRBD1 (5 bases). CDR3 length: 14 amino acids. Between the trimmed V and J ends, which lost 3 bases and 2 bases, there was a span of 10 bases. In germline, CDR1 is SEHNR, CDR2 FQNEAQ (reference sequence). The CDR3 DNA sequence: TGTGCCAGCAGCTTCGGGACTGGCAACTATGGCTACACCTTC. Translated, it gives CASSFGTGNYGYTF.

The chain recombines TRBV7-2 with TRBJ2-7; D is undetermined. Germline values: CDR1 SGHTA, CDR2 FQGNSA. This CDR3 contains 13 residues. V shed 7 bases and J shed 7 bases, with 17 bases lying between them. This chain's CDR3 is CASNENLFGEQYF. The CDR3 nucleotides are TGTGCCAGCAACGAAAATCTTTTCGGTGAGCAGTACTTC.

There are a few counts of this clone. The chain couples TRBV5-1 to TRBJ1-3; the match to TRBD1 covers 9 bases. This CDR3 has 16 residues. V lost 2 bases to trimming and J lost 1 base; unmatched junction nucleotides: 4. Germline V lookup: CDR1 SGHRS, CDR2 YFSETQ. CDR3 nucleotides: TGCGCCAGCAGCTTAACGACAGGGGGGTCTGGAAACACCATATATTTT. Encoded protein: CASSLTTGGSGNTIYF.

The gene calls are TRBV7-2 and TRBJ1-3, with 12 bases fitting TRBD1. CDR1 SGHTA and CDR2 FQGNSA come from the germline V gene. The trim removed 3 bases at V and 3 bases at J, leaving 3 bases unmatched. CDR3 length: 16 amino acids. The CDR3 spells CASSLGQGAHGNTIYF. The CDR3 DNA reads TGTGCCAGCAGCTTGGGACAGGGGGCACATGGAAACACCATATATTTT. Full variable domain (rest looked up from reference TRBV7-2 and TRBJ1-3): GAGVSQSPSNKVTEKGKDVELRCDPISGHTALYWYRQSLGQGLEFLIYFQGNSAPDKSGLPSDRFSAERTGGSVSTLTIQRTQQEDSAVYLCASSLGQGAHGNTIYFGEGSWLTVV.

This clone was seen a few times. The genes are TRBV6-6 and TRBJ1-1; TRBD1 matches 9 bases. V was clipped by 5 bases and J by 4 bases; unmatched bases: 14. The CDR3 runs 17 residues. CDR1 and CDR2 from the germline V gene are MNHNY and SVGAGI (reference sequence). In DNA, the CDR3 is TGTGCCAGCAGTCCCCCCACGGGACAGGGTAGGGGCACTGAAGCTTTCTTT. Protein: CASSPPTGQGRGTEAFF.

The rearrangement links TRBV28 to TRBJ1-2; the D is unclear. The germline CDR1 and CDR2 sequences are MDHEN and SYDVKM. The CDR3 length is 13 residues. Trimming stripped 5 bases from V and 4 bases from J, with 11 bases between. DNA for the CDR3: TGTGCCAGCAGTATCGGTATTATCTATGGCTACACCTTC. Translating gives CASSIGIIYGYTF.

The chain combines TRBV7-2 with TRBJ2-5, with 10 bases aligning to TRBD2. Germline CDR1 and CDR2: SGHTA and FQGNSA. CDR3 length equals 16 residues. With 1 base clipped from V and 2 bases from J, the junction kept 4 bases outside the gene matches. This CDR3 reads CASSLGPSGGQETQYF. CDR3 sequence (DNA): TGTGCCAGCAGCTTAGGCCCTAGCGGGGGACAAGAGACCCAGTACTTC.

The CDR3 DNA reads TGTGCCAGCAGCCCCAAGGGGACTGAAGCTTTCTTT. This sequence encodes CASSPKGTEAFF. V usage is TRBV7-9 and J usage is TRBJ1-1; perhaps TRBD1 as D (5 bases). The CDR3 has 12 amino acids. Germline V gene sequence: CDR1 SEHNR, CDR2 FQNEAQ (reference sequence). Trimming left V 5 bases short and J 5 bases short, with 9 bases between.

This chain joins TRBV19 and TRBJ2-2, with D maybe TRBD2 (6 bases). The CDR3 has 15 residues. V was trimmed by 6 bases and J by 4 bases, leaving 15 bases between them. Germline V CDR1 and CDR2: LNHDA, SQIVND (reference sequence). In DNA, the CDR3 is TGTGCCAGTAGCCTCCGGGGGAGATCCACCGGGGAGCTGTTTTTT. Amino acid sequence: CASSLRGRSTGELFF.

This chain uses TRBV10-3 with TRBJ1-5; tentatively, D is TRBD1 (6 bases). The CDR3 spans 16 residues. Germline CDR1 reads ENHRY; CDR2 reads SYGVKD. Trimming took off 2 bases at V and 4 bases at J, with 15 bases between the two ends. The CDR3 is CAISERAGGPNQPQHF. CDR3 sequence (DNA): TGTGCCATCAGTGAGCGGGCGGGGGGGCCTAATCAGCCCCAGCATTTT.

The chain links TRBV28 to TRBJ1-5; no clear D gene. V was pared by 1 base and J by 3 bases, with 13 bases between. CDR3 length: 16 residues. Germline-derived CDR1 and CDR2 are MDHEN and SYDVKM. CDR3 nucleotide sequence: TGTGCCAGCAGTTTATATATAGCATCGAACAATCAGCCCCAGCATTTT. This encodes CASSLYIASNNQPQHF. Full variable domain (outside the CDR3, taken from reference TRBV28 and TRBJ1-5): DVKVTQSSRYLVKRTGEKVFLECVQDMDHENMFWYRQDPGLGLRLIYFSYDVKMKEKGDIPEGYSVSREKKERFSLILESASTNQTSMYLCASSLYIASNNQPQHFGDGTRLSIL.

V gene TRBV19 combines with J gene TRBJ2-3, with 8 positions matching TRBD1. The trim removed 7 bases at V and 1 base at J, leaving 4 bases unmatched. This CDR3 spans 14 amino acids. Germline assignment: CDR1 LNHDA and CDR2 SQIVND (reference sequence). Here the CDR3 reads CASTTGQGTDTQYF. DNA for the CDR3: TGTGCCAGTACCACGGGACAGGGCACAGATACGCAGTATTTT. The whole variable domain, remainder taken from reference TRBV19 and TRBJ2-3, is DGGITQSPKYLFRKEGQNVTLSCEQNLNHDAMYWYRQDPGQGLRLIYYSQIVNDFQKGDIAEGYSVSREKKESFPLTVTSAQKNPTAFYLCASTTGQGTDTQYFGPGTRLTVL.

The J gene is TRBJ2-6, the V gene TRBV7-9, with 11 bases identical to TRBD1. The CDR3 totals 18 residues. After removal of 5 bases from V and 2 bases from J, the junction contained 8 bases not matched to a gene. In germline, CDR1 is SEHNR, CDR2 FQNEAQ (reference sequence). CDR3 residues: CASSRRTGGIAGANVLTF. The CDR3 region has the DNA TGTGCCAGCAGCCGACGGACAGGGGGCATCGCTGGGGCCAACGTCCTGACTTTC.

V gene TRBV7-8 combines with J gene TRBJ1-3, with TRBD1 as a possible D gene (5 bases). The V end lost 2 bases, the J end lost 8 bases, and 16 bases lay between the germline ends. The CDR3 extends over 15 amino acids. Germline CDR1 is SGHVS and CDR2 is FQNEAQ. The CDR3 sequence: CASSLLGGMAHTIYF. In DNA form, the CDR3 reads TGTGCCAGCAGCTTATTGGGGGGAATGGCGCACACCATATATTTT.

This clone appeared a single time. In nucleotides, the CDR3 is TGTGCCAGTAGTACCCAAAGACAGGGGGCCTATGGCTACACCTTC. This codes for CASSTQRQGAYGYTF. The V gene is TRBV19, the J gene TRBJ1-2; 10 bases agree with TRBD1. V shed 4 bases, J shed 4 bases, and the junction held 6 bases outside the gene matches. In germline, CDR1 is LNHDA, CDR2 SQIVND (reference sequence). The CDR3 covers 15 residues.

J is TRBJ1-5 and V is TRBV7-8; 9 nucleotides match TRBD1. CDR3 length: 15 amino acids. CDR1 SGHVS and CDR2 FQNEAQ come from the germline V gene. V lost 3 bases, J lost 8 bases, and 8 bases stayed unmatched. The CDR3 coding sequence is TGTGCCAGCAGCTTTGGCCGGACAGGGGAGAAGCCCCAGCATTTT. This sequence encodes CASSFGRTGEKPQHF.

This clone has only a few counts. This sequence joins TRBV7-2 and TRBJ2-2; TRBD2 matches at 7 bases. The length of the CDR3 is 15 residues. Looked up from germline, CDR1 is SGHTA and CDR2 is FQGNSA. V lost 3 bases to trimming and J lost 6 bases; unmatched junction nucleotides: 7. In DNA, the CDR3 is TGTGCCAGCAGCTTGCAACTAGCGTCGGCCGGGGAGCTGTTTTTT. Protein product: CASSLQLASAGELFF.

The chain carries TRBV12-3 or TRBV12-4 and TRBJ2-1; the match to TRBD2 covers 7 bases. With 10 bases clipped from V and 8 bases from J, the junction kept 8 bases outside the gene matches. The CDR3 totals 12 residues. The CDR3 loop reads CATNRLADEQFF. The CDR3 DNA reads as TGTGCCACCAACAGACTAGCCGATGAGCAGTTCTTC.

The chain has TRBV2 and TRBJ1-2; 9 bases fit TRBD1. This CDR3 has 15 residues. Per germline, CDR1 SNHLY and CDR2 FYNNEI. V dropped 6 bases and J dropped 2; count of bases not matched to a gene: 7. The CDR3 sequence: CASREQGAENYGYTF. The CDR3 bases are TGTGCCAGCAGGGAACAGGGGGCAGAAAACTATGGCTACACCTTC. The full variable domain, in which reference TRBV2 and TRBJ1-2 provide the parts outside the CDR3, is EPEVTQTPSHQVTQMGQEVILRCVPISNHLYFYWYRQILGQKVEFLVSFYNNEISEKSEIFDDQFSVERPDGSNFTLKIRSTKLEDSAMYFCASREQGAENYGYTFGSGTRLTVV.

The CDR3 reads CASAADRPFSGANVLTF. The CDR3 nucleotides read TGCGCCAGCGCCGCCGACAGGCCGTTCTCTGGGGCCAACGTCCTGACTTTC. This chain uses TRBV10-2 with TRBJ2-6, with D maybe TRBD1 (6 bases). Germline CDR1 WSHSY, CDR2 SAAADI. CDR3 length: 17 amino acids. The V end was cut by 8 bases, the J end by 0 bases, with 17 bases between.

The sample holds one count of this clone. In DNA, the CDR3 is TGTGCCAGTAATTCCGGGACAGAACTAGGAGAGACCCAGTACTTC. Its translation: CASNSGTELGETQYF. J is TRBJ2-5 and V is TRBV19; 7 bases match TRBD1. The V gene's germline CDR1 is LNHDA and CDR2 SQIVND (reference sequence). The V segment lost 7 bases and the J segment 4 bases; nucleotides outside the gene matches: 12. This CDR3 is built from 15 residues. The whole variable domain, remainder taken from reference TRBV19 and TRBJ2-5, is DGGITQSPKYLFRKEGQNVTLSCEQNLNHDAMYWYRQDPGQGLRLIYYSQIVNDFQKGDIAEGYSVSREKKESFPLTVTSAQKNPTAFYLCASNSGTELGETQYFGPGTRLLVL.

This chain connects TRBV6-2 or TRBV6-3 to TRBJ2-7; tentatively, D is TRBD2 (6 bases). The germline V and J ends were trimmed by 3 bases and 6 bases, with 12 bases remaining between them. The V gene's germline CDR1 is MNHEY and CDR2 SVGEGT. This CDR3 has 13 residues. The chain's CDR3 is CASSYAGSREQYF. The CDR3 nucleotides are TGTGCCAGCAGTTATGCCGGGAGTCGCGAGCAGTACTTC.

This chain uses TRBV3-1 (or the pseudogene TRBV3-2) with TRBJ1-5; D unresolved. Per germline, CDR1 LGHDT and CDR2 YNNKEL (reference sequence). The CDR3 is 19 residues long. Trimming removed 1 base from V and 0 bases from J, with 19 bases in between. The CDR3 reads CASSQGGRLTDYSNQPQHF. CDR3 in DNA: TGTGCCAGCAGCCAAGGAGGAAGGCTCACAGACTATAGCAATCAGCCCCAGCATTTT.

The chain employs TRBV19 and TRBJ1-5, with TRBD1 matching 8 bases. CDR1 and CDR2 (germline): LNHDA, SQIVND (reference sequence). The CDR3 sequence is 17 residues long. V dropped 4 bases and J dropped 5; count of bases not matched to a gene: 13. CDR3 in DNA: TGTGCCAGTAGTACCTACTACAGGGGGGGGCTCGATCAGCCCCAGCATTTT. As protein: CASSTYYRGGLDQPQHF.

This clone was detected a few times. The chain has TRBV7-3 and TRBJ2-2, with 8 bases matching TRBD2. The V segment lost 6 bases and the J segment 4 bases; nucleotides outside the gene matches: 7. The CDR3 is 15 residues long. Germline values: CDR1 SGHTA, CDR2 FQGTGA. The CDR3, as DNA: TGTGCCAGCAGAGTTGACGGGAGGGGCACCGGGGAGCTGTTTTTT. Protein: CASRVDGRGTGELFF.

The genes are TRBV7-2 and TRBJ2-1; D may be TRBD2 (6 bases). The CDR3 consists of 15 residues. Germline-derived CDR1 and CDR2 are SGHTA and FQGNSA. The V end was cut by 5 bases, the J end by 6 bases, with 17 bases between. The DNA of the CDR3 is TGTGCCAGCAGCCGGGGGTCCTTGGCATCCAATGAGCAGTTCTTC. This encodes CASSRGSLASNEQFF. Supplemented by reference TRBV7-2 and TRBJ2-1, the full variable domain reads GAGVSQSPSNKVTEKGKDVELRCDPISGHTALYWYRQSLGQGLEFLIYFQGNSAPDKSGLPSDRFSAERTGGSVSTLTIQRTQQEDSAVYLCASSRGSLASNEQFFGPGTRLTVL.